The rows below give T cell receptor beta chains drawn from one sample of a study of memory CD4+ T cells and cytomegalovirus serostatus. Clones were read by immunoSEQ multiplex PCR, and TCRdb kept only the in-frame ones, dropping some. Of tens of thousands of clones in the sample, 82% were seen once. Sequencing was carried out using memory CD4+ T cells from blood. Receptors originate from an adult in good health and CMV-seronegative. Each CDR3 is given without its conserved first and last residue. The D gene is left open where the match is weak.

D gene	V gene	CDR3 protein
.	TRBV28	ASSLSSAIPHEQY
.	TRBV4-2	ASSQAEGAKNIQY
.	TRBV14	ASSQMDSVDGYT
.	TRBV11-2	ASSTRGGRVDSPLH
TRBD1	TRBV5-4	ASSGKGTGRNTEAF
TRBD1	TRBV27	ASRLTGAEILGQPQH
TRBD2	TRBV27	ASASGFLTDTQY
TRBD2	TRBV2	ASSAIGLAGNEQY
.	TRBV7-2	ASSPAPSQGETQY
.	TRBV5-4	ATRGGTRNTGELF
.	TRBV7-9	ASSQGQLYQETQY
.	TRBV18	ASSPGTLVGFNEKLF
.	TRBV7-8	ASSADGRGAQPQH
.	TRBV9	ASSQGGGGYGYT
TRBD2	TRBV5-5	ASSSLTPGGLRHEQF
.	TRBV5-8	ASSKWLQESFGYT
TRBD2	TRBV19	ASSILGGVEWY
TRBD1	TRBV9	ASSARGQGASGTGELF
TRBD1	TRBV7-6	ASSLGQGLGNTIY
.	TRBV28	ASSPLSTGGHYSGANVLT
TRBD2	TRBV7-2	ASTVGGGQETQY
.	TRBV5-6	ASSFYVNPSGNTIY
.	TRBV5-1	ASSFGGNQPQH
.	TRBV4-2	ASNLNEGSNQPQH
TRBD1	TRBV6-6	ASSLQGANGYT
.	TRBV7-9	ASSIRETEAF
.	TRBV5-1	ASSSQGSGNTIY
TRBD1	TRBV7-9	ASSLEIWDRLRTGELF
.	TRBV15	ATSLQGGNNEKLF
TRBD2	TRBV7-2	ASSSWGLAGRGQY
.	TRBV15	ATSRSPRPQETQY
TRBD2	TRBV7-3	ASSLRAGGSSYNEQF
TRBD1	TRBV6-5	ASRRDSGGSPLH
.	TRBV6-1	ASSNRDVTDTQY
TRBD1	TRBV6-6	ASRSQGATYEQY
.	TRBV28	ASSSTRGQGFKLF
.	TRBV6-6	ASSLGLRGYGEQY
TRBD1	TRBV11-1	ASSLTGVADEQY
TRBD1	TRBV7-2	ASSLGTGAGNTIY
.	TRBV30	AWSVTGPLNQPQH
.	TRBV19	ASSERARRGIHGYT
.	TRBV4-3	ASSQAYRQAQHSYEQY
.	TRBV15	ATSRSSRGDDRF
.	TRBV5-4	ASSLGYDEQY
TRBD1	TRBV2	ASSRTGWRETQY
.	TRBV18	ASSLSPYEQY
.	TRBV9	ASTQGAAGTGELF
.	TRBV2	ASSDRLWDEQY
.	TRBV28	ASTLARTDQETQY
.	TRBV5-1	ASTPAASQAQY
TRBD1	TRBV5-6	ASSFLQGKETQY
TRBD2	TRBV5-1	ASSLVSGGPDIQY
.	TRBV6-1	ASRSAYPYGYT
.	TRBV28	ASAMGAPIVHEQY
.	TRBV15	ATSSGNQPQH
.	TRBV7-3	ASSSNTDTQY
TRBD1	TRBV5-6	ASSWLGQGYREQY
.	TRBV4-3	ASSPLGAGGGGELF
TRBD2	TRBV28	ASSRLAGTSYEQY
.	TRBV13	ASSHTRGGSTDTQY